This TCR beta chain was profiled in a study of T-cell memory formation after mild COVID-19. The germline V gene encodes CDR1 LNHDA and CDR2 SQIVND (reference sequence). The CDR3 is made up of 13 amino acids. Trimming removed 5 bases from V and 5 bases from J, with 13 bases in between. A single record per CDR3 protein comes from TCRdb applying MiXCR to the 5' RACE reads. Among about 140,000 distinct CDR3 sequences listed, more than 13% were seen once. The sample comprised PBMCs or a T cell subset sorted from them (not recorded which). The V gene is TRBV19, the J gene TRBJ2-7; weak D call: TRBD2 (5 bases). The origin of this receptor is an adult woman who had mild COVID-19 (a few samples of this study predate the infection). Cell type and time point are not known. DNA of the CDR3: TGTGCCAGTAGTTCGGGGTCTCGGGACGAGCAGTACTTC. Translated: CASSSGSRDEQYF.